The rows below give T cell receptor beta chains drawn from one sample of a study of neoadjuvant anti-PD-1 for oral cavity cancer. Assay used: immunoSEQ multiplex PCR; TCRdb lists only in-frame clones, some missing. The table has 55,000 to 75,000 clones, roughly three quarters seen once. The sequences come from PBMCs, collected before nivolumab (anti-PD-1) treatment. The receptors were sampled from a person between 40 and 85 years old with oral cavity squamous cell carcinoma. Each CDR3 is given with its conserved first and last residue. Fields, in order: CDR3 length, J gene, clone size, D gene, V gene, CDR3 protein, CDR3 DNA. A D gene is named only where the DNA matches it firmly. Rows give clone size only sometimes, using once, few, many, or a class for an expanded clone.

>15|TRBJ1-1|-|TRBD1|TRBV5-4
CASSPADRGRTEAFF
TGTGCCAGCAGTCCAGCGGACAGGGGGCGGACTGAAGCTTTCTTT
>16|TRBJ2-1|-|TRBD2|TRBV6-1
CASSEVPAGAHNEQFF
TGTGCCAGCAGTGAAGTGCCAGCGGGAGCACACAATGAGCAGTTCTTC
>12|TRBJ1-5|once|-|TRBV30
CAWSTLYQPQHF
TGTGCCTGGAGCACATTATATCAGCCCCAGCATTTT
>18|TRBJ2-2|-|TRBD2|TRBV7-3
CASSLRAGLGPNTGELFF
TGTGCCAGCAGCTTAAGAGCGGGACTGGGCCCTAACACCGGGGAGCTGTTTTTT
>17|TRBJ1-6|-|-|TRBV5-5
CASSLEAGSSYNSPLHF
TGTGCCAGCAGCTTGGAAGCGGGGAGCTCCTATAATTCACCCCTCCACTTT
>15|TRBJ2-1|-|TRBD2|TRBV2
CASMVGLAGVNEQFF
TGTGCCAGCATGGTGGGACTAGCGGGAGTCAATGAGCAGTTCTTC
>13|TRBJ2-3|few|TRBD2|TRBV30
CAYTSGSGDTQYF
TGTGCCTATACTAGCGGGAGTGGAGATACGCAGTATTTT
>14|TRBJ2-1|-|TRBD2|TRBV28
CASENRAGYNEQFF
TGTGCCAGCGAGAATCGAGCGGGATACAATGAGCAGTTCTTC
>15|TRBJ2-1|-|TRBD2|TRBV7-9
CASSPAGGPGNEQFF
TGTGCCAGCAGCCCAGCGGGGGGGCCGGGGAATGAGCAGTTCTTC
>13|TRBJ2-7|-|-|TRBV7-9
CASSPEGSYEQYF
TGTGCCAGCAGCCCAGAGGGCTCCTACGAGCAGTACTTC
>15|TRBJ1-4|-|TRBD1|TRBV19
CASSVTPGQGVRIIF
TGTGCCAGTAGCGTTACTCCGGGACAGGGGGTCCGGATTATTTTT
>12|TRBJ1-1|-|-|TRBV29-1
CSVQGPNTEAFF
TGCAGCGTTCAGGGACCAAACACTGAAGCTTTCTTT
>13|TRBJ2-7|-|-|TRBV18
CASSPDGLYEQYF
TGTGCCAGCTCGCCAGACGGCCTCTACGAGCAGTACTTC
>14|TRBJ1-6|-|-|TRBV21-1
CASSNPHERSPLHF
TGTGCCAGCAGCAACCCACACGAACGTTCACCCCTCCACTTT
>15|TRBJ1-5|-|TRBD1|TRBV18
CASSETQGAGEPQHF
TGTGCCAGCTCAGAAACACAGGGGGCGGGGGAGCCCCAGCATTTT
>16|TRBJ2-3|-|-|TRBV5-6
CASSSKGQGFPDTQYF
TGTGCCAGCAGCTCTAAAGGCCAGGGCTTCCCAGATACGCAGTATTTT